Each of the 27 T cell receptor beta chains below was sequenced from the same sample in a study of cytomegalovirus exposure and HLA in healthy donors. Assay used: immunoSEQ multiplex PCR; TCRdb lists only in-frame clones, some missing. This sample has 150,000 to 170,000 clones, with 70% to 90% found just once. The sample comprised PBMCs. The receptors come from a man between 18 and 35 years old in good health and CMV-seropositive.

This clone was counted between two and nine times. The chain couples TRBV10-3 to TRBJ1-1; D gene unclear. There are 13 residues in the CDR3. The germline V gene encodes CDR1 ENHRY and CDR2 SYGVKD. The V end lost 10 bases, the J end lost 0 bases, and 12 bases lay between the germline ends. The CDR3: CASRHRLNTEAFF. The DNA of the CDR3 is TGTGCCAGTAGACACAGATTGAACACTGAAGCTTTCTTT.

The gene calls are TRBV7-9 and TRBJ2-7, with 7 nucleotides matching TRBD1. Germline CDR1 is SEHNR and CDR2 is FQNEAQ (reference sequence). The CDR3 is 15 residues long. Trimming at V came to 5 bases and at J to 1 base, leaving 8 bases not matched to a gene. The CDR3 DNA is TGTGCCAGCAGCCCCCGGGACAGTTCATCCTACGAGCAGTACTTC. It encodes CASSPRDSSSYEQYF.

The V call is TRBV4-2, the J call TRBJ1-3; D is uncertain. The CDR3 consists of 17 residues. The ends were cut back, 1 base at V and 0 bases at J, with 13 bases in the middle. Germline CDR1 is LGHNA and CDR2 is YNFKEQ. The CDR3 sequence: CASSQAPDGSSGNTIYF. The CDR3 DNA reads as TGTGCCAGCAGCCAAGCCCCCGACGGGAGCTCTGGAAACACCATATATTTT.

The chain is built from TRBV27 and TRBJ2-5; 7 bases align to TRBD2. Trimming at V came to 0 bases and at J to 5 bases, leaving 9 bases not matched to a gene. Germline V gene sequence: CDR1 MNHEY, CDR2 SMNVEV (reference sequence). This CDR3 comprises 16 residues. The CDR3 sequence: CASSLSGGLYRETQYF. In DNA, the CDR3 is TGTGCCAGCAGTTTATCGGGGGGACTATATCGGGAGACCCAGTACTTC.

The chain joins TRBV18 to TRBJ2-5; no clear D gene. Trimming took off 1 base at V and 1 base at J, with 10 bases between the two ends. Germline V gene lookup returns CDR1 KGHSH and CDR2 LQKENI. The CDR3 contains 15 residues. CDR3 nucleotides: TGTGCCAGCTCACCACAGTGGGCCACCCAAGAGACCCAGTACTTC. This sequence encodes CASSPQWATQETQYF. Based on the CDR3 plus reference TRBV18 and TRBJ2-5, the full variable domain is NAGVMQNPRHLVRRRGQEARLRCSPMKGHSHVYWYRQLPEEGLKFMVYLQKENIIDESGMPKERFSAEFPKEGPSILRIQQVVRGDSAAYFCASSPQWATQETQYFGPGTRLLVL.

This clone was counted once. The chain employs TRBV9 and TRBJ2-2; weak D call: TRBD1 (6 bases). This CDR3 is built from 15 residues. Germline lookup yields CDR1 SGDLS and CDR2 YYNGEE. Trimming shortened V by 5 bases and J by 4 bases, and 15 bases separated the two germline ends. The CDR3 region has the DNA TGTGCCAGCAGAGAGGACAGTTCTAGCACCGGGGAGCTGTTTTTT. Its protein is CASREDSSSTGELFF.

This rearrangement joins TRBV11-2 to TRBJ2-7, with TRBD1 as a possible D gene (5 bases). The CDR3 has 14 residues. Germline V CDR1 and CDR2: SGHAT, FQNNGV. Trimming left V 3 bases short and J 1 base short, with 10 bases between. The CDR3 protein is CASSFEQGSYEQYF. CDR3 DNA sequence: TGTGCCAGCAGCTTCGAGCAGGGTTCCTACGAGCAGTACTTC. Variable domain in full (rest from reference TRBV11-2 and TRBJ2-7): EAGVAQSPRYKIIEKRQSVAFWCNPISGHATLYWYQQILGQGPKLLIQFQNNGVVDDSQLPKDRFSAERLKGVDSTLKIQPAKLEDSAVYLCASSFEQGSYEQYFGPGTRLTVT.

A single count supports this clone. The chain is built from TRBV30 and TRBJ2-7; D may be TRBD2 (5 bases). The germline V gene has CDR1 GTSNPN and CDR2 SVGIG (reference sequence). With 2 bases removed from V and 7 bases from J, the gap between germline ends came to 12 bases. The CDR3 loop spans 12 amino acids. CDR3 in amino acids: CAWSPLPGEQYF. The CDR3 region has the DNA TGTGCCTGGAGTCCCCTGCCGGGGGAGCAGTACTTC. Variable domain in full (rest from reference TRBV30 and TRBJ2-7): SQTIHQWPATLVQPVGSPLSLECTVEGTSNPNLYWYRQAAGRGLQLLFYSVGIGQISSEVPQNLSASRPQDRQFILSSKKLLLSDSGFYLCAWSPLPGEQYFGPGTRLTVT.

This clone was seen only a few times. The chain recombines TRBV29-1 with TRBJ1-2; possibly TRBD1 for D (5 bases). CDR1 and CDR2 from the germline V gene are SQVTM and ANQGSEA. This CDR3 has 10 residues. V lost 6 bases, J lost 7 bases, and 9 bases lay in between. CDR3 in amino acids: CSVDSSGYTF. CDR3 in DNA: TGCAGCGTCGACAGTTCTGGCTACACCTTC.

The V call is TRBV19, the J call TRBJ1-2, with 7 bases that match TRBD1. The CDR3 runs to 14 residues. V trimming: 5 bases; J trimming: 1 base; junction bases outside the gene matches: 4. Germline V gene sequence: CDR1 LNHDA, CDR2 SQIVND (reference sequence). The CDR3 DNA is TGTGCCAGTAGTTCGGGACAGTATAACTATGGCTACACCTTC. Protein product: CASSSGQYNYGYTF.

The chain is built from TRBV2 and TRBJ1-4, with D possibly matching TRBD1 (6 bases). The CDR3 has 14 residues. V was shortened by 2 bases and J by 6 bases, with 10 bases between the two germline ends. In germline, CDR1 is SNHLY, CDR2 FYNNEI. CDR3 in amino acids: CASSEIAGDEKLFF. The DNA of the CDR3 is TGTGCCAGCAGTGAAATTGCAGGGGATGAAAAACTGTTTTTT.

The chain combines TRBV19 with TRBJ2-7; D gene ambiguous. V gave up 0 bases and J gave up 2 bases, with 11 bases separating them. CDR3 length: 15 residues. Per the germline V gene, CDR1 is LNHDA and CDR2 is SQIVND (reference sequence). CDR3 sequence reads: CASSIDWALPYEQYF. The CDR3 region has the DNA TGTGCCAGTAGTATAGATTGGGCCCTTCCCTACGAGCAGTACTTC.

V usage is TRBV7-8 and J usage is TRBJ1-4; D is ambiguous. The V and J ends lost 2 bases and 3 bases respectively, with 7 bases between them. Germline values: CDR1 SGHVS, CDR2 FQNEAQ. The CDR3 runs 14 residues. The CDR3 is CASSLRSANEKLFF. CDR3 DNA: TGTGCCAGCAGCTTACGCTCGGCTAATGAAAAACTGTTTTTT.

The V call is TRBV4-3, the J call TRBJ2-2; D is uncertain. This CDR3 has 13 residues. V was shortened by 2 bases and J by 8 bases, with 9 bases between the two germline ends. Per the germline V gene, CDR1 is LGHNA and CDR2 is YSLEER. CDR3 in DNA: TGCGCCAGCAGCCAATCAAGCGCTGGGGAGCTGTTTTTT. Encoded protein: CASSQSSAGELFF.

The V gene is TRBV11-2, the J gene TRBJ1-2; TRBD1 matches at 7 bases. J was trimmed by 7 bases and V by 3 bases; bases with no gene match: 8. The CDR3 covers 14 residues. Germline loops: CDR1 SGHAT, CDR2 FQNNGV. The CDR3 sequence is CASSLTGRFSGYTF. CDR3 DNA sequence: TGTGCCAGCAGCTTGACAGGGCGTTTTTCTGGCTACACCTTC. The variable domain in full, completed from reference TRBV11-2 and TRBJ1-2, reads EAGVAQSPRYKIIEKRQSVAFWCNPISGHATLYWYQQILGQGPKLLIQFQNNGVVDDSQLPKDRFSAERLKGVDSTLKIQPAKLEDSAVYLCASSLTGRFSGYTFGSGTRLTVV.

The V gene is TRBV5-5, the J gene TRBJ1-5; D is ambiguous. Trimming removed 0 bases from V and 1 base from J, with 5 bases in between. CDR3 length: 14 residues. Germline values: CDR1 SGHKS, CDR2 YYEKEE (reference sequence). This CDR3 is CASSLAVSNQPQHF. In DNA form, the CDR3 reads TGTGCCAGCAGCTTGGCAGTCAGCAATCAGCCCCAGCATTTT.

This chain links TRBV2 with TRBJ2-7, with D possibly TRBD2 on 6 matching bases. This CDR3 is built from 16 residues. Germline loops: CDR1 SNHLY, CDR2 FYNNEI. Trimming removed 2 bases from V and 6 bases from J, with 20 bases in between. The CDR3 loop is CASSESRDAGRGEQYF. The CDR3 bases are TGTGCCAGCAGTGAAAGTAGGGACGCCGGGCGGGGCGAGCAGTACTTC.

In regard to this clone: The germline gene is not matched at one end of the junction; a read error may be the cause. This chain links TRBV6-1 with TRBJ1-1, with D tentatively TRBD1 (6 bases). The V gene's germline CDR1 is MNHNS and CDR2 SASEGT. The CDR3 has 13 amino acids. The DNA for the CDR3 is TGTGTCAGCACGCCTAGGGGGACCACTGAAGCTTTCTTT. Amino acid sequence: CVSTPRGTTEAFF.

The CDR3 reads CASSSSEKLFF. In DNA form, the CDR3 reads TGTGCCAGTAGCTCGAGTGAAAAACTGTTTTTT. This rearrangement joins TRBV19 to TRBJ1-4; D gene uncertain. CDR1 and CDR2 (germline): LNHDA, SQIVND (reference sequence). The ends were cut back, 6 bases at V and 7 bases at J, with 6 bases in the middle. This CDR3 has 11 amino acids.

V usage is TRBV4-1 and J usage is TRBJ2-7; 8 bases line up with TRBD2. The CDR3 loop spans 17 amino acids. Germline values: CDR1 MGHRA, CDR2 YSYEKL. Trimming took 3 bases from V and 3 from J; bases not matched to a gene: 13. The DNA for the CDR3 is TGCGCCAGCAGCCATTCCCTCGCGGGAGGAATAGGCTACGAGCAGTACTTC. The encoded protein is CASSHSLAGGIGYEQYF.

This clone was seen a few times. The chain carries TRBV5-1 and TRBJ1-1, with 9 bases lining up with TRBD1. With V trimmed by 5 bases and J by 5 bases, 4 bases remained unmatched. From germline, CDR1 is SGHRS and CDR2 YFSETQ. CDR3 length equals 13 residues. CDR3: CASRTGGGTEAFF. CDR3 sequence (DNA): TGCGCCAGCAGGACAGGGGGAGGGACTGAAGCTTTCTTT.

The chain carries TRBV4-2 and TRBJ2-4; a possible D gene is TRBD2 (7 bases). This CDR3 comprises 20 residues. Per germline, CDR1 LGHNA and CDR2 YNFKEQ. Between the trimmed V and J ends, which lost 4 bases and 0 bases, there was a span of 25 bases. The CDR3, as DNA: TGTGCCAGCAGCCGCGAAGGGGGGGAGCAACTACTTCTAGCCAAAAACATTCAGTACTTC. Protein product: CASSREGGEQLLLAKNIQYF.

The chain is built from TRBV5-1 and TRBJ2-7; TRBD2 might be the D (5 bases). The CDR3 loop spans 14 amino acids. CDR1 is SGHRS, CDR2 YFSETQ, per germline. Trimming pared 4 bases from V and 0 bases from J, leaving 11 bases between. CDR3 nucleotide sequence: TGCGCCAGCAGCGACGGACTGTTCTCCTACGAGCAGTACTTC. It translates to CASSDGLFSYEQYF.

The CDR3 loop reads CASSQDGRETQYF. DNA of the CDR3: TGCGCCAGCAGCCAAGATGGGCGAGAGACCCAGTACTTC. V gene TRBV4-1 combines with J gene TRBJ2-5; no reliable D call. Germline V gene lookup returns CDR1 MGHRA and CDR2 YSYEKL. The CDR3 is made up of 13 amino acids. With 0 bases removed from V and 4 bases from J, the gap between germline ends came to 6 bases.

CDR3 nucleotides: TGTGCCAGCTCACTGGGACTAGCGATGAACAATGAGCAGTTCTTC. This gives the protein CASSLGLAMNNEQFF. This chain uses TRBV18 with TRBJ2-1; TRBD2 matches 10 bases. Germline values: CDR1 KGHSH, CDR2 LQKENI. Trimming cost V 4 bases and J 5 bases; bases outside gene matches: 5. The CDR3 loop spans 15 amino acids. Using reference TRBV18 and TRBJ2-1 for the parts outside the CDR3, the full variable domain is NAGVMQNPRHLVRRRGQEARLRCSPMKGHSHVYWYRQLPEEGLKFMVYLQKENIIDESGMPKERFSAEFPKEGPSILRIQQVVRGDSAAYFCASSLGLAMNNEQFFGPGTRLTVL.

The J gene is TRBJ1-1, the V gene TRBV4-3; no reliable D call. The V end lost 3 bases, the J end lost 4 bases, and 21 bases lay between the germline ends. There are 17 residues in the CDR3. The germline V gene has CDR1 LGHNA and CDR2 YSLEER. CDR3 amino acids: CASSHSKIWVRGTEAFF. As DNA, the CDR3 is TGCGCCAGCAGCCATTCCAAAATCTGGGTAAGAGGCACTGAAGCTTTCTTT.

The rearrangement joins TRBV9 to TRBJ2-3, with 10 nucleotides matching TRBD1. The length of the CDR3 is 17 residues. V lost 1 base to trimming and J lost 2 bases; unmatched junction nucleotides: 7. Germline values: CDR1 SGDLS, CDR2 YYNGEE. The CDR3 protein is CASSVLTGGFSTDTQYF. CDR3 nucleotides: TGTGCCAGCAGCGTACTGACAGGGGGCTTTTCCACAGATACGCAGTATTTT. The whole variable domain, filled in from reference TRBV9 and TRBJ2-3, reads DSGVTQTPKHLITATGQRVTLRCSPRSGDLSVYWYQQSLDQGLQFLIQYYNGEERAKGNILERFSAQQFPDLHSELNLSSLELGDSALYFCASSVLTGGFSTDTQYFGPGTRLTVL.